The 5 T cell receptor beta chains below all came from one sample that was sequenced in a study of neoadjuvant anti-PD-1 for oral cavity cancer. Assay used: immunoSEQ multiplex PCR; TCRdb lists only in-frame clones, some missing. The sample includes roughly 14,000 clones, 65% to 75% of them seen just once. This material consisted of PBMCs, taken before nivolumab (anti-PD-1) treatment. These receptors were taken from a person aged 35 to 85 with oral cavity squamous cell carcinoma.

This clone appeared a single time. This chain joins TRBV15 and TRBJ2-2, with 7 bases that match TRBD1. This CDR3 is built from 15 residues. V lost 1 base to trimming and J lost 6 bases; unmatched junction nucleotides: 5. Germline CDR1 LNHNV, CDR2 YYDKDF (reference sequence). The CDR3 loop is CATSRGDQGAGELFF. CDR3 sequence (DNA): TGTGCCACCAGCAGAGGGGACCAGGGGGCCGGGGAGCTGTTTTTT.

This sequence joins TRBV5-1 and TRBJ1-1; 7 nucleotides match TRBD1. V was pared by 4 bases and J by 1 base, with 7 bases of the junction left unmatched. CDR1 SGHRS and CDR2 YFSETQ come from the germline V gene. The CDR3 consists of 15 residues. Written as DNA, the CDR3 is TGCGCCAGCAGCGAACAAGGGGGCAAGAACACTGAAGCTTTCTTT. Protein product: CASSEQGGKNTEAFF.

This chain joins TRBV4-1 and TRBJ2-7; 8 bases fit TRBD2. This CDR3 is 15 amino acids long. V shed 1 base, J shed 4 bases, and the junction held 6 bases outside the gene matches. Germline V lookup: CDR1 MGHRA, CDR2 YSYEKL. The CDR3, as DNA: TGCGCCAGCAGCCAAGGACGCGGACTAGCTTACGAGCAGTACTTC. Its translation: CASSQGRGLAYEQYF.

The chain recombines TRBV30 with TRBJ2-3, with no clear D. V shed 1 base and J shed 5 bases, with 4 bases lying between them. Germline-derived CDR1 and CDR2 are GTSNPN and SVGIG (reference sequence). The CDR3 sequence is 11 residues long. The CDR3 is CAWSARDTQYF. The CDR3 region has the DNA TGTGCCTGGAGTGCCCGAGATACGCAGTATTTT.

In its sample, this clone was seen a few times. CDR3 in DNA: TGTGCCAGCCTCCCCTTAGGCTATGGCTACACCTTC. Encoded protein: CASLPLGYGYTF. The V call is TRBV6-1, the J call TRBJ1-2; D is unresolved. This CDR3 spans 12 amino acids. Germline V lookup: CDR1 MNHNS, CDR2 SASEGT. V lost 8 bases and J 4 bases, leaving 11 bases between the germline ends.